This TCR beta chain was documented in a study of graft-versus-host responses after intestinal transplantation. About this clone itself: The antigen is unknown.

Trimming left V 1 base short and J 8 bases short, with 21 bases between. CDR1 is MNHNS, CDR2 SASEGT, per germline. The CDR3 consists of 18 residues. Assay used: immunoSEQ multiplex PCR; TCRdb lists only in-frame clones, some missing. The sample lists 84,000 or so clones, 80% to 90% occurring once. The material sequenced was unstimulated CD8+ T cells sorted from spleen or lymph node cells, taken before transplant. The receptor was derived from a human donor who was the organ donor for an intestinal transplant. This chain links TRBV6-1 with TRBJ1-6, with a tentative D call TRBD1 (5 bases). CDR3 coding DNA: TGTGCCAGCAGTGAAGGGGGGGAGCAGGGTTTGTTGGATTCACCCCTCCACTTT. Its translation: CASSEGGEQGLLDSPLHF.